This T cell receptor (beta chain) is from a study of cytomegalovirus exposure and HLA in healthy donors. Findings and caveats of the study: Fewer N-insertions (relative to the roughly 610-donor mean) were reportedly seen in an Asian-associated ancestry cluster in a later analysis. Several of the most significant clusters appeared linked to common viral pathogens, based on a later analysis.

Looked up from germline, CDR1 is SNHLY and CDR2 is FYNNEI. The CDR3 contains 13 residues. V shed 10 bases and J shed 0 bases, with 12 bases lying between them. There are a few counts of this clone. The antigen remains undetermined. Each donor's status was that of a healthy bone marrow donor. PCR amplification relied on 60 Vbeta primers (plus 13 Jbeta primers). Produced via immunoSEQ multiplex PCR; TCRdb's table is partial and in-frame only. The sample lists some 90,000 clones, roughly 80% occurring once. The receptor was derived from a man between 35 and 55 years old in good health and CMV-seronegative. The specimen sequenced was PBMCs. The chain is built from TRBV2 and TRBJ1-1; tentatively, D is TRBD1 (5 bases). The CDR3, as DNA: TGTGCCACGCTCAGGGCTATGAACACTGAAGCTTTCTTT. Protein: CATLRAMNTEAFF.